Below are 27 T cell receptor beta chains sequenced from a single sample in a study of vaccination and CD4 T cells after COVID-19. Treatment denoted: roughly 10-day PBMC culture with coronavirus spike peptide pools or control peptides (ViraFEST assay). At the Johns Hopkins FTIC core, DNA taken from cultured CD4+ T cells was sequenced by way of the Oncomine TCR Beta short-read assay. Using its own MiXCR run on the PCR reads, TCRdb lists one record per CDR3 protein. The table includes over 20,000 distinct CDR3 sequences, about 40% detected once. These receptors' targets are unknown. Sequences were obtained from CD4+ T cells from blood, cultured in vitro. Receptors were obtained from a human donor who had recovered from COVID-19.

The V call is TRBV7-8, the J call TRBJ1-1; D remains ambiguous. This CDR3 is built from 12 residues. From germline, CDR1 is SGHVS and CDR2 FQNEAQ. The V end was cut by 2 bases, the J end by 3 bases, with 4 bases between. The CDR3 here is CASSLQHTEAFF. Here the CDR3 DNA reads TGTGCCAGCAGCTTACAGCACACTGAAGCTTTCTTT.

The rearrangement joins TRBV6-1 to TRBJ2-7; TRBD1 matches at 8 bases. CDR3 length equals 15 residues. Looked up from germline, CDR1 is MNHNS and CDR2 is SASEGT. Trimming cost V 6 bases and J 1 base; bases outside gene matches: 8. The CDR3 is CASRSDRGSSYEQYF. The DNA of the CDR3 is TGTGCCAGCAGATCTGACAGGGGAAGTTCCTACGAGCAGTACTTC.

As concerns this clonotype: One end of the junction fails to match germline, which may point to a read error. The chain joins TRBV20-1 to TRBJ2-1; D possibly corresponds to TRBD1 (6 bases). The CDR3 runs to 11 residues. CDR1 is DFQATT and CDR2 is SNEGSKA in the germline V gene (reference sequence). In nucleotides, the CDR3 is TGCAGTACAAACAGGGTATATGAGCAGTCCTTC. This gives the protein CSTNRVYEQSF.

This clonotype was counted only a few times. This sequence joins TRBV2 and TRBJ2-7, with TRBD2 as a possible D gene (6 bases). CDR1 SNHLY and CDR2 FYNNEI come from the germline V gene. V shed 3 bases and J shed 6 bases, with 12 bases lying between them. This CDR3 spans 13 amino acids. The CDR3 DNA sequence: TGTGCCAGCAGTGACGGGGGAAGAGGCGAGCAGTACTTC. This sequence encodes CASSDGGRGEQYF.

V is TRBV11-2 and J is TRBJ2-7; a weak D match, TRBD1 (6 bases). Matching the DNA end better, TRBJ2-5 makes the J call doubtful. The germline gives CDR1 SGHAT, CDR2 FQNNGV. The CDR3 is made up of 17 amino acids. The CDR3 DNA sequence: TGTGCCAGCAGCTTAGAATTGCTTAGGGCAGGGGAAGAGACCCAGTACTTC. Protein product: CASSLELLRAGEETQYF.

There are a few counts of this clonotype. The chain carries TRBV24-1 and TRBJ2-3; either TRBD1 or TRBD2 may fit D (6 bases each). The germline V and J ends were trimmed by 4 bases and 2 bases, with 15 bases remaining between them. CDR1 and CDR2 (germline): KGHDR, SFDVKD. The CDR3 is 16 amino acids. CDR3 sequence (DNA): TGTGCCACCAGTGACTGGGAGGACAGCAACACAGATACGCAGTATTTT. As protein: CATSDWEDSNTDTQYF.

DNA for the CDR3: TGCGCCAGCAGCTCGACCTTCGACGTGAACACTGAAGCTTTCTTT. Its translation: CASSSTFDVNTEAFF. The chain joins TRBV5-1 to TRBJ1-1; D unclear. Germline CDR1 and CDR2: SGHRS and YFSETQ. This CDR3 is built from 15 residues. The V end was cut by 3 bases, the J end by 0 bases, with 12 bases between.

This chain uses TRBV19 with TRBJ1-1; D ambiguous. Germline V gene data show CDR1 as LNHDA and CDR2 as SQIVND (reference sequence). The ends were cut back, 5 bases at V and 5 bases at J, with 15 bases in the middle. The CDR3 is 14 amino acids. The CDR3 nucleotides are TGTGCCAGTAGTCGATCTGGGGTTTCGACTGAAGCTTTCTTT. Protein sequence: CASSRSGVSTEAFF.

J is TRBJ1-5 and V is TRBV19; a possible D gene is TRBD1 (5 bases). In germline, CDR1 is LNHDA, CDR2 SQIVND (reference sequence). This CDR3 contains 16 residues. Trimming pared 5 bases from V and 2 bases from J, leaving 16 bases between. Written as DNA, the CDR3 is TGTGCCAGTAGTCCTACCGGGGGTTGGGGCAATCAGCCCCAGCATTTT. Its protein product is CASSPTGGWGNQPQHF.

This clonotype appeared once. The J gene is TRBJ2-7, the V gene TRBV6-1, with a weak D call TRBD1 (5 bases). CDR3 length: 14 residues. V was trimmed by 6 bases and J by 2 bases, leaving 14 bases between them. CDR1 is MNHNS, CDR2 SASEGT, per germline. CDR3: CASSSTGAPYEQYF. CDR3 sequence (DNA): TGTGCCAGCAGCTCCACTGGGGCCCCCTACGAGCAGTACTTC.

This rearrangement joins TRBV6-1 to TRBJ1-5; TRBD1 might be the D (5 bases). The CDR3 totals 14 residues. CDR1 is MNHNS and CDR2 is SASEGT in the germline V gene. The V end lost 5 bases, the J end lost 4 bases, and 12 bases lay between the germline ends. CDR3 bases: TGTGCCAGCAGTACGGCAGGGACGAATCAGCCCCAGCATTTT. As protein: CASSTAGTNQPQHF.

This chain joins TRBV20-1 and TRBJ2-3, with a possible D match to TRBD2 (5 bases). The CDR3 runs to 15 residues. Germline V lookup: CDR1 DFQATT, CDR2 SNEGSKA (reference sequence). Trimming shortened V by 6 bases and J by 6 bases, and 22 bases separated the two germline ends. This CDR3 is CSANNPTAGSDTQYF. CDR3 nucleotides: TGCAGTGCCAACAACCCAACGGCGGGTAGCGATACGCAGTATTTT.

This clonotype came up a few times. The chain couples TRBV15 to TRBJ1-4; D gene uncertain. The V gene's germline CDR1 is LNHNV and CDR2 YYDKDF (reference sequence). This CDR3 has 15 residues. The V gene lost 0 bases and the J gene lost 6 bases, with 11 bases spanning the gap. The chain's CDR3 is CATSRDRAWDEKLFF. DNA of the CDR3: TGTGCCACCAGCAGAGATAGGGCCTGGGATGAAAAACTGTTTTTT.

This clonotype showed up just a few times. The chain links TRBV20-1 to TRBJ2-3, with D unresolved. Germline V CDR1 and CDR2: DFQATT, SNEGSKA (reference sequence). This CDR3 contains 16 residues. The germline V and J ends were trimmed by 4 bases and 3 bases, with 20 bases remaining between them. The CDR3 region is CSAIQLIPAVTDTQYF. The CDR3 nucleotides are TGCAGTGCTATCCAATTAATCCCGGCCGTTACAGATACGCAGTATTTT.

CDR3 DNA sequence: TGTGCCAGCAGCATTTCAGACAGTACCTACGAGCAGTACTTC. Translating gives CASSISDSTYEQYF. The J gene is TRBJ2-7, the V gene TRBV21-1; TRBD1 was called by the table and not checked on the DNA. TRBV21-1 is a recognized pseudogene. CDR3 length equals 14 residues.

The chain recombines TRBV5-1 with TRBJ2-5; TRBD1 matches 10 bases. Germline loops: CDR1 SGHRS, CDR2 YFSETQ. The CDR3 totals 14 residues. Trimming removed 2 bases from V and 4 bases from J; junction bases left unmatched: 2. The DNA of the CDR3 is TGCGCCAGCAGCTTCGGGACAGGGGTAGAGACCCAGTACTTC. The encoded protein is CASSFGTGVETQYF.

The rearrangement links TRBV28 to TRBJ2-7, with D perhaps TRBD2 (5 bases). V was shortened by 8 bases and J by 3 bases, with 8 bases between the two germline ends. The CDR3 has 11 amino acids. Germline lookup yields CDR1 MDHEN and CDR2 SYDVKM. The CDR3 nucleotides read TGTGCCAGCGGGAGAGTCTACGAGCAGTACTTC. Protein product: CASGRVYEQYF. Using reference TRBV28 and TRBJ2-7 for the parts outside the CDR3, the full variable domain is DVKVTQSSRYLVKRTGEKVFLECVQDMDHENMFWYRQDPGLGLRLIYFSYDVKMKEKGDIPEGYSVSREKKERFSLILESASTNQTSMYLCASGRVYEQYFGPGTRLTVT.

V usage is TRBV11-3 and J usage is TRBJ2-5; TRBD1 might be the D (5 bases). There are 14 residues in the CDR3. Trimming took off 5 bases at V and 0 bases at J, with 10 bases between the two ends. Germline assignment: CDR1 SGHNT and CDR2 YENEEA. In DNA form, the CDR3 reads TGTGCCAGCAGCCCCCGACAGTACCAAGAGACCCAGTACTTC. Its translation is CASSPRQYQETQYF.

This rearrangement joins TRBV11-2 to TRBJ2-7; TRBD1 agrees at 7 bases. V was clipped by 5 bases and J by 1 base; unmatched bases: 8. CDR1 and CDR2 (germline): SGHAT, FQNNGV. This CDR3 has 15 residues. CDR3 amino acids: CASSRDRVLSYEQYF. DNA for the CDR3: TGTGCCAGCAGCCGTGACAGGGTATTGTCCTACGAGCAGTACTTC.

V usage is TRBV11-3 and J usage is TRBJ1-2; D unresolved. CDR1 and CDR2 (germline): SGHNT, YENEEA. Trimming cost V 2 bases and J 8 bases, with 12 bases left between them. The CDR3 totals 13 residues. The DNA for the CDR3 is TGTGCCAGCAGCTTATACGGAGCCCGCGGCTACACCTTC. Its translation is CASSLYGARGYTF.

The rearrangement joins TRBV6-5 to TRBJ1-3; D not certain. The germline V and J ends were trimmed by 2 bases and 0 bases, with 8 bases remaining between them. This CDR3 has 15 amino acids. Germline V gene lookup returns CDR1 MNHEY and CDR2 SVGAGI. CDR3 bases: TGTGCCAGCAGTTACGGACGGAGCTCTGGAAACACCATATATTTT. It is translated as CASSYGRSSGNTIYF.

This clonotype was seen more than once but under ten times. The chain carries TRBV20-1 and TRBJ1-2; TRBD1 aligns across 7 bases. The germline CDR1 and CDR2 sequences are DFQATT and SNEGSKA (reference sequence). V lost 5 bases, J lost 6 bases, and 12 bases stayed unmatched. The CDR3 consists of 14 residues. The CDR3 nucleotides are TGCAGTGCTTCACTCCAGGACAGGTCGAATGGCTACACCTTC. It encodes CSASLQDRSNGYTF.

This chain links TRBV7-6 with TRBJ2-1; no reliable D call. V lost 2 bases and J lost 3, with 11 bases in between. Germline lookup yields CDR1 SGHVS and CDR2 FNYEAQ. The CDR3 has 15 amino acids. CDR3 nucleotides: TGTGCCAGCAGCTTAACCGCTAGTGTCTACAATGAGCAGTTCTTC. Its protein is CASSLTASVYNEQFF.

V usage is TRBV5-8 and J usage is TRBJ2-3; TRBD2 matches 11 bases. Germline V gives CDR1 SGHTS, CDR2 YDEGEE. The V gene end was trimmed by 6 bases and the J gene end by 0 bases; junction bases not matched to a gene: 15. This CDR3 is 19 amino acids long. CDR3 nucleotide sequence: TGTGCCAGCATCCTGGGACTAGCGGACCAATTCACTAGCACAGATACGCAGTATTTT. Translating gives CASILGLADQFTSTDTQYF.

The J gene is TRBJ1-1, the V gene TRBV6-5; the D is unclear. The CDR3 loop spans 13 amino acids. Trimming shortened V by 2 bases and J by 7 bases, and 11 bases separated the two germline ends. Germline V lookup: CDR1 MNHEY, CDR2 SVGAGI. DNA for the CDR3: TGTGCCAGCAGTTACCTACCGGAAGTTGAAGCTTTCTTT. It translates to CASSYLPEVEAFF.

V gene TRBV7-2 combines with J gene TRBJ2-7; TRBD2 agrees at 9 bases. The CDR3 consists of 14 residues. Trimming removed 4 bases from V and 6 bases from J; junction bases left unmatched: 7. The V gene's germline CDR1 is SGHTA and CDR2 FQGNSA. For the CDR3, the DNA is TGTGCCAGCAGCTCCGTAGCGGGAGTGGGCGAGCAGTACTTC. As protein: CASSSVAGVGEQYF. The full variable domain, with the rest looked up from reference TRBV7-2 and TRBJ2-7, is GAGVSQSPSNKVTEKGKDVELRCDPISGHTALYWYRQSLGQGLEFLIYFQGNSAPDKSGLPSDRFSAERTGGSVSTLTIQRTQQEDSAVYLCASSSVAGVGEQYFGPGTRLTVT.

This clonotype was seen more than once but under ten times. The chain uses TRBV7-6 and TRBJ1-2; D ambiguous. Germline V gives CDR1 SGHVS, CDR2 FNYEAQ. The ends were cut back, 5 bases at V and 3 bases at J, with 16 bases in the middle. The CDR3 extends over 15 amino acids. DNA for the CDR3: TGTGCCAGCAGCGCCCGACCCGGGCAGCACTATGGCTACACCTTC. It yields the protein CASSARPGQHYGYTF.